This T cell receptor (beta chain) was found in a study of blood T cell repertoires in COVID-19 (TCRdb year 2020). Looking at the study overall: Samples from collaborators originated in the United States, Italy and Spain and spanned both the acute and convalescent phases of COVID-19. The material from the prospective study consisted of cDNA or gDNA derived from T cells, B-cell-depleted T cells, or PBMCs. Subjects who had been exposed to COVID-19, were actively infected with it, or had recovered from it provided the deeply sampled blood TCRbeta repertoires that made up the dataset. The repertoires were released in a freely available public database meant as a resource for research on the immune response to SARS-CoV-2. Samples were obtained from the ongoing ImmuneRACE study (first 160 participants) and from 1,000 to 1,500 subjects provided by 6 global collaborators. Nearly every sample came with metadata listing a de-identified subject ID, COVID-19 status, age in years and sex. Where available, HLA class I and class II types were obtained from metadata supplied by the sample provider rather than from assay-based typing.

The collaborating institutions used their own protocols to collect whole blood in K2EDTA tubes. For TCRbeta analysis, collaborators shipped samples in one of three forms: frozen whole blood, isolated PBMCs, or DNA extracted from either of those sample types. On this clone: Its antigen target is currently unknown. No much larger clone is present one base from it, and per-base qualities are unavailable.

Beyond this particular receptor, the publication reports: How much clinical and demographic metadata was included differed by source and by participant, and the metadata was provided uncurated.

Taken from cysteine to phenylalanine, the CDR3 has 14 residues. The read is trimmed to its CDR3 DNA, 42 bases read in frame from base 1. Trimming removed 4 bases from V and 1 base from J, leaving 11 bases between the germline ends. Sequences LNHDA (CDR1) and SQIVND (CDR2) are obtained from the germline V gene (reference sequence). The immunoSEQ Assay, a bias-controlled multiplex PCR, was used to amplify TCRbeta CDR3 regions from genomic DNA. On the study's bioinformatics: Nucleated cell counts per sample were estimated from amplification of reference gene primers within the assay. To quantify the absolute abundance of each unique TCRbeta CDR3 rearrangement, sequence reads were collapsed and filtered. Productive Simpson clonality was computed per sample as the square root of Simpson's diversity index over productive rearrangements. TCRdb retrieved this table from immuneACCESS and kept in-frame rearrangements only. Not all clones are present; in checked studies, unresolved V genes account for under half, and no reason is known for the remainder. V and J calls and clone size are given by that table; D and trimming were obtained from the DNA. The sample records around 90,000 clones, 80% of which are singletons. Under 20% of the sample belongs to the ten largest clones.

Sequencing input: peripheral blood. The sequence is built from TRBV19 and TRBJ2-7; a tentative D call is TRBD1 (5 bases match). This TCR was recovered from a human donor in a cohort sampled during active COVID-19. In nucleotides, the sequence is TGTGCCAGTAGTACGACAGATTTTTCCTACGAGCAGTACTTC. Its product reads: CASSTTDFSYEQYF.